The 24 T cell receptor beta chains listed next were all sequenced from one sample in a study of cytomegalovirus exposure and HLA in healthy donors. Primers: 60 Vbeta forward and 13 Jbeta reverse. Assay used: immunoSEQ multiplex PCR; TCRdb lists only in-frame clones, some missing. The sample lists 120,000 to 150,000 clones, around 83% occurring once. Sequenced material: PBMCs. These receptor sequences come from a man in his forties in good health and CMV-seropositive.

This clone was counted a single time. Other DNA sequences in this specimen translate into the identical CDR3. The chain joins TRBV19 to TRBJ1-2; 9 bases fit TRBD1. The CDR3 sequence is 15 residues long. Trimming at V came to 3 bases and at J to 7 bases, leaving 9 bases not matched to a gene. Germline-derived CDR1 and CDR2 are LNHDA and SQIVND (reference sequence). This CDR3 is CASSISGTGIAGYTF. As DNA, the CDR3 is TGTGCCAGTAGTATTTCCGGGACAGGGATCGCTGGCTACACCTTC.

The chain joins TRBV9 to TRBJ2-5; tentative D call: TRBD1 (5 bases). The germline V and J ends were trimmed by 3 bases and 5 bases, with 11 bases remaining between them. Germline V gene sequence: CDR1 SGDLS, CDR2 YYNGEE. The length of the CDR3 is 13 residues. The CDR3 DNA reads as TGTGCCAGCAGCGCCAGGGTTACGGAGACCCAGTACTTC. Its protein is CASSARVTETQYF. The full variable domain, in which reference TRBV9 and TRBJ2-5 provide the parts outside the CDR3, is DSGVTQTPKHLITATGQRVTLRCSPRSGDLSVYWYQQSLDQGLQFLIQYYNGEERAKGNILERFSAQQFPDLHSELNLSSLELGDSALYFCASSARVTETQYFGPGTRLLVL.

The table lists this clone with a few counts. The chain employs TRBV4-2 and TRBJ2-7; 11 bases line up with TRBD2. Germline V gene sequence: CDR1 LGHNA, CDR2 YNFKEQ. The V gene end was trimmed by 1 base and the J gene end by 4 bases; junction bases not matched to a gene: 3. The CDR3 is 15 amino acids. The DNA for the CDR3 is TGTGCCAGCAGCCAAGCTAGGACTAGCGGGTACGAGCAGTACTTC. Translating gives CASSQARTSGYEQYF.

This chain links TRBV7-6 with TRBJ1-3; D may be TRBD1 (6 bases). CDR3 length: 14 residues. The V gene's germline CDR1 is SGHVS and CDR2 FNYEAQ. Trimming removed 5 bases at V and 0 bases at J, with 8 bases between. The CDR3 DNA is TGTGCCAGCAGCCCGACAGGCTCTGGAAACACCATATATTTT. Translating gives CASSPTGSGNTIYF. The full variable domain, in which reference TRBV7-6 and TRBJ1-3 provide the parts outside the CDR3, is GAGVSQSPRYKVTKRGQDVALRCDPISGHVSLYWYRQALGQGPEFLTYFNYEAQQDKSGLPNDRFSAERPEGSISTLTIQRTEQRDSAMYRCASSPTGSGNTIYFGEGSWLTVV.

The chain has TRBV6-5 and TRBJ2-6; D gene uncertain. Looked up from germline, CDR1 is MNHEY and CDR2 is SVGAGI. V dropped 0 bases and J dropped 0 bases, with 3 bases sitting between them. The CDR3 spans 15 residues. The DNA of the CDR3 is TGTGCCAGCAGTTACTCCAGCTCTGGGGCCAACGTCCTGACTTTC. Translation: CASSYSSSGANVLTF.

The chain carries TRBV10-3 and TRBJ2-1, with D tentatively TRBD2 (6 bases). The CDR3 has 16 amino acids. The V end lost 0 bases, the J end lost 5 bases, and 14 bases lay between the germline ends. Germline loops: CDR1 ENHRY, CDR2 SYGVKD. The chain's CDR3 is CAISESTRRADNEQFF. The CDR3 coding sequence is TGTGCCATCAGTGAGTCGACTAGGCGGGCTGACAATGAGCAGTTCTTC.

The V call is TRBV10-2, the J call TRBJ2-3, with 7 bases identical to TRBD1. The CDR3 spans 16 residues. Per germline, CDR1 WSHSY and CDR2 SAAADI. V trimming: 5 bases; J trimming: 2 bases; junction bases outside the gene matches: 10. CDR3 loop: CASSSGQRMLTDTQYF. CDR3 bases: TGCGCCAGCAGTTCGGGACAGCGGATGCTCACAGATACGCAGTATTTT.

The count of this clone is one. The gene calls are TRBV5-4 and TRBJ1-6, with 9 bases aligning to TRBD1. Germline loops: CDR1 SGHNT, CDR2 YYREEE (reference sequence). The CDR3 runs 15 residues. Trimming at V came to 0 bases and at J to 8 bases, leaving 3 bases not matched to a gene. The CDR3 is CASSLAGQGYSPLHF. CDR3 DNA sequence: TGTGCCAGCAGCTTGGCCGGACAGGGGTATTCACCCCTCCACTTT. Full variable domain (rest looked up from reference TRBV5-4 and TRBJ1-6): ETGVTQSPTHLIKTRGQQVTLRCSSQSGHNTVSWYQQALGQGPQFIFQYYREEENGRGNFPPRFSGLQFPNYSSELNVNALELDDSALYLCASSLAGQGYSPLHFGNGTRLTVT.

The chain employs TRBV7-8 and TRBJ1-5; 9 bases are a match to TRBD1. Germline values: CDR1 SGHVS, CDR2 FQNEAQ. The junction had 10 bases not matched to a gene; V was cut back by 6 bases and J by 7 bases. The CDR3 runs 15 residues. CDR3 DNA sequence: TGTGCCAGCAGTAGAGGGACAGGGAAAGGGCAGCCCCAGCATTTT. This translates into CASSRGTGKGQPQHF.

The chain employs TRBV7-8 and TRBJ2-2, with D tentatively TRBD2 (6 bases). The CDR3 is 16 amino acids. Between the trimmed V and J ends, which lost 4 bases and 7 bases, there was a span of 19 bases. Germline values: CDR1 SGHVS, CDR2 FQNEAQ. CDR3 in amino acids: CASSSPPGLGIGELFF. CDR3 DNA sequence: TGTGCCAGCAGCTCGCCCCCGGGACTGGGTATCGGGGAGCTGTTTTTT.

This clone is a singleton in its sample. The J gene is TRBJ2-1, the V gene TRBV7-9; 7 bases align to TRBD2. CDR3 length equals 15 residues. Germline V gene lookup returns CDR1 SEHNR and CDR2 FQNEAQ (reference sequence). The junction had 5 bases not matched to a gene; V was cut back by 6 bases and J by 0 bases. CDR3 in DNA: TGTGCCAGCAGACTTGGACTAGGCTCCTACAATGAGCAGTTCTTC. Encoded protein: CASRLGLGSYNEQFF.

Of note for this clone: The junction differs from germline at one of its ends, possibly a read error. The sample carries other DNA sequences with the same CDR3. The genes are TRBV7-9 and TRBJ2-7; 12 bases line up with TRBD1. CDR1 is SEHNR and CDR2 is FQNEAQ in the germline V gene (reference sequence). There are 13 residues in the CDR3. The DNA of the CDR3 is TGTTCCAGCAGCTGGGACAGGGGGCGCGAGCAGTACTTC. The encoded protein is CSSSWDRGREQYF.

The chain links TRBV5-4 to TRBJ2-3, with D maybe TRBD2 (6 bases). Germline values: CDR1 SGHNT, CDR2 YYREEE (reference sequence). V was clipped by 2 bases and J by 4 bases, with 14 bases between them. The CDR3 length is 15 residues. CDR3 in DNA: TGTGCCAGCAGCTTTGTGGGGGGTCGGGCAGATACGCAGTATTTT. Translated: CASSFVGGRADTQYF.

The gene calls are TRBV30 and TRBJ1-2, with D possibly matching TRBD1 (6 bases). The CDR3 consists of 15 residues. Germline CDR1 is GTSNPN and CDR2 is SVGIG (reference sequence). Trimming took off 4 bases at V and 4 bases at J, with 19 bases between the two ends. The CDR3 is CAWNPAPGQSYGYTF. The CDR3 nucleotides are TGTGCCTGGAACCCCGCCCCGGGACAATCCTATGGCTACACCTTC.

The rearrangement uses TRBV7-9 and TRBJ1-1, with 7 bases identical to TRBD1. Trimming at V came to 4 bases and at J to 2 bases, leaving 7 bases not matched to a gene. The CDR3 length is 15 residues. CDR1 and CDR2 (germline): SEHNR, FQNEAQ (reference sequence). CDR3 residues: CASSSPQGGNTEAFF. Here the CDR3 DNA reads TGTGCCAGCAGCTCTCCTCAGGGGGGAAACACTGAAGCTTTCTTT.

CDR3 protein: CASSVETGSGNYGYTF. The CDR3 DNA is TGTGCCAGCAGCGTTGAGACAGGTAGTGGCAACTATGGCTACACCTTC. J is TRBJ1-2 and V is TRBV9; D may be TRBD1 (6 bases). The V end lost 2 bases, the J end lost 2 bases, and 16 bases lay between the germline ends. This CDR3 is built from 16 residues. The germline CDR1 and CDR2 sequences are SGDLS and YYNGEE.

V usage is TRBV9 and J usage is TRBJ2-1, with 7 bases identical to TRBD2. CDR1 and CDR2 from the germline V gene are SGDLS and YYNGEE. The J segment lost 5 bases and the V segment lost 0 bases, leaving 2 bases of the junction unmatched. The CDR3 length is 14 residues. CDR3 region: CASSVGLAHNEQFF. The CDR3 DNA follows: TGTGCCAGCAGCGTAGGACTAGCCCACAATGAGCAGTTCTTC.

The rearrangement joins TRBV19 to TRBJ1-2, with 7 bases matching TRBD1. The CDR3 consists of 14 residues. Germline-derived CDR1 and CDR2 are LNHDA and SQIVND (reference sequence). V shed 1 base and J 1 base; nucleotides not matched to a gene: 0. Here the CDR3 reads CASSIGDSNYGYTF. The CDR3 DNA is TGTGCCAGTAGTATAGGGGACAGTAACTATGGCTACACCTTC.

The V gene is TRBV11-3, the J gene TRBJ1-2; 8 bases are shared with TRBD1. J gave up 10 bases and V 5 bases, and 12 bases lay outside the gene matches. CDR1 and CDR2 (germline): SGHNT, YENEEA. This CDR3 is built from 14 residues. The CDR3 sequence is CASSPETGAEAYTF. The CDR3 nucleotides read TGTGCCAGCAGCCCAGAGACAGGGGCAGAGGCCTACACCTTC.

This clone was seen more than once but under ten times. The chain joins TRBV2 to TRBJ1-1; perhaps TRBD1 as D (6 bases). The ends were cut back, 4 bases at V and 2 bases at J, with 11 bases in the middle. This CDR3 spans 14 amino acids. The germline CDR1 and CDR2 sequences are SNHLY and FYNNEI. CDR3 sequence (DNA): TGTGCCAGCAGTGTCACGGACAGCAACACTGAAGCTTTCTTT. Translated: CASSVTDSNTEAFF. The entire variable domain, with the rest obtained from reference TRBV2 and TRBJ1-1, is as follows: EPEVTQTPSHQVTQMGQEVILRCVPISNHLYFYWYRQILGQKVEFLVSFYNNEISEKSEIFDDQFSVERPDGSNFTLKIRSTKLEDSAMYFCASSVTDSNTEAFFGQGTRLTVV.

This chain links TRBV5-1 with TRBJ1-1; D possibly corresponds to TRBD1 (5 bases). V lost 3 bases and J lost 0, with 12 bases in between. Germline V gene lookup returns CDR1 SGHRS and CDR2 YFSETQ. The CDR3 extends over 15 amino acids. In nucleotides, the CDR3 is TGCGCCAGCAGCTCCGGAGCGGGACTGAACACTGAAGCTTTCTTT. The encoded protein is CASSSGAGLNTEAFF. Full variable domain (missing parts from reference TRBV5-1 and TRBJ1-1): KAGVTQTPRYLIKTRGQQVTLSCSPISGHRSVSWYQQTPGQGLQFLFEYFSETQRNKGNFPGRFSGRQFSNSRSEMNVSTLELGDSALYLCASSSGAGLNTEAFFGQGTRLTVV.

This clone was recorded once. The gene calls are TRBV4-3 and TRBJ2-1; 7 nucleotides align to TRBD2. The CDR3 length is 15 residues. Losses at the gene ends were 4 bases for V and 5 bases for J; bases not matched to a gene: 8. The V gene's germline CDR1 is LGHNA and CDR2 YSLEER. CDR3 amino acids: CASSPFGGFNNEQFF. The DNA of the CDR3 is TGCGCCAGCAGCCCCTTCGGGGGGTTCAACAATGAGCAGTTCTTC.

The chain links TRBV5-1 to TRBJ1-2, with TRBD1 identical over 8 bases. The CDR3 is 14 amino acids. The J segment lost 8 bases and the V segment lost 0 bases, leaving 6 bases of the junction unmatched. CDR1 is SGHRS and CDR2 is YFSETQ in the germline V gene. CDR3 coding DNA: TGCGCCAGCAGCTTGGCCACAGGGGGAAGAGGCTACACCTTC. Amino acids: CASSLATGGRGYTF.

The chain carries TRBV10-3 and TRBJ2-2, with D unresolved. Trimming took 6 bases from V and 7 from J, leaving 12 bases between them. The germline CDR1 and CDR2 sequences are ENHRY and SYGVKD. This CDR3 contains 13 residues. The CDR3 bases are TGTGCCATCAGGACTGGCCCTTTCGGGGAGCTGTTTTTT. This translates into CAIRTGPFGELFF.